The next 8 T cell receptor beta chains were all read from a single sample in a study of T cells in Graves' hyperthyroidism and ophthalmopathy. Amplified regions were TCR beta CDR3 sequences from RNA transcripts. First-round RT-PCR of the TCR CDR3 relied on the HTBI primer set. TCRdb processed the multiplex PCR reads anew with MiXCR; each CDR3 protein has one entry. The repertoire has over 650,000 distinct CDR3 sequences, roughly 17% of them found once; the top ten carry approximately 8.4%. Sequencing used blood. The receptors derive from a man in his late teens or twenties with Graves' hyperthyroidism.

The chain carries TRBV6-1 and TRBJ2-1, with a tentative D call TRBD2 (6 bases). The ends were cut back, 1 base at V and 2 bases at J, with 9 bases in the middle. The CDR3 sequence is 15 residues long. The germline gives CDR1 MNHNS, CDR2 SASEGT. The CDR3: CASSEGPSAYNEQFF. In DNA, the CDR3 is TGTGCCAGCAGTGAAGGGCCTAGCGCCTACAATGAGCAGTTCTTC.

For the CDR3, the DNA is TGCAGTGCTAGAGATGGGGGGCGTTCCGGGGAGCTGTTTTTT. It is translated as CSARDGGRSGELFF. The J gene is TRBJ2-2, the V gene TRBV20-1; perhaps D is TRBD1 or TRBD2 (6 bases each). Germline V lookup: CDR1 DFQATT, CDR2 SNEGSKA (reference sequence). This CDR3 spans 14 amino acids. V was cut by 0 bases and J by 6 bases, with 11 bases left in between.

The rearrangement joins TRBV18 to TRBJ2-7; maybe TRBD2 (5 bases). This CDR3 comprises 13 residues. Germline loops: CDR1 KGHSH, CDR2 LQKENI. V lost 3 bases and J lost 3, with 9 bases in between. In nucleotides, the CDR3 is TGTGCCAGCTCACCGGAGAGGGTCTACGAGCAGTACTTC. Protein sequence: CASSPERVYEQYF.

This clonotype showed up just a few times. This chain links TRBV6-2 or TRBV6-3 with TRBJ2-1; possible D gene TRBD1, 5 bases. V lost 8 bases and J 7 bases, leaving 15 bases between the germline ends. The CDR3 is 13 amino acids. In germline, CDR1 is MNHEY, CDR2 SVGEGT. CDR3 in amino acids: CASAAGLRNEQFF. For the CDR3, the DNA is TGTGCCAGCGCGGCAGGGCTGAGGAATGAGCAGTTCTTC.

This clonotype has a handful of counts. The V and J genes are TRBV20-1 and TRBJ2-1; D perhaps matches TRBD2 (6 bases). CDR1 and CDR2 from the germline V gene are DFQATT and SNEGSKA (reference sequence). CDR3 size: 14 residues. V lost 0 bases to trimming and J lost 6 bases, with 12 bases between them. CDR3 DNA sequence: TGCAGTGCTAGAGAGACAGCGGGTGTCAATGAGCAGTTCTTC. Residues: CSARETAGVNEQFF.

The gene calls are TRBV7-3 and TRBJ2-1, with TRBD2 matching over 13 bases. The trim removed 6 bases at V and 8 bases at J, leaving 10 bases unmatched. The CDR3 is 16 residues long. From germline, CDR1 is SGHTA and CDR2 FQGTGA. As DNA, the CDR3 is TGTGCCAGCAGTTACACGGGGACTAGCGGGATCGATGAGCAGTTCTTC. Amino acid sequence: CASSYTGTSGIDEQFF.

This clonotype came up a few times. The chain uses TRBV6-6 and TRBJ2-1; TRBD2 matches at 11 bases. The CDR3 runs to 15 residues. V was pared by 2 bases and J by 9 bases, with 6 bases of the junction left unmatched. The germline V gene has CDR1 MNHNY and CDR2 SVGAGI (reference sequence). The CDR3 loop reads CASSYTSGGPLEQFF. Here the CDR3 DNA reads TGTGCCAGCAGTTACACTAGCGGGGGACCCCTTGAGCAGTTCTTC.

This clonotype turned up a few times. The chain carries TRBV7-2 and TRBJ1-2; TRBD1 might be the D (6 bases). There are 15 residues in the CDR3. The germline V and J ends were trimmed by 1 base and 2 bases, with 11 bases remaining between them. Germline V gene lookup returns CDR1 SGHTA and CDR2 FQGNSA. The DNA for the CDR3 is TGTGCCAGCAGCTTAGTACCACAGGGAAACTATGGCTACACCTTC. It yields the protein CASSLVPQGNYGYTF.